The 14 T cell receptor beta chains below come from one sample, sequenced in a study of blood T cell repertoires in COVID-19. Libraries were prepared by immunoSEQ multiplex PCR; TCRdb keeps only in-frame clonotypes and omits some of them. The top ten hold more than 7% of the sample, which has about 40,000 clones, over 80% seen once. The sample taken for sequencing was peripheral blood. The receptors were gathered from a woman in her 70s with acute or convalescent COVID-19.

This clone showed up just a few times. The genes are TRBV7-8 and TRBJ1-5; D not resolved. Germline V gives CDR1 SGHVS, CDR2 FQNEAQ. V lost 0 bases and J lost 0, with 15 bases in between. This CDR3 has 18 residues. This chain's CDR3 is CASSLAPQEEYSNQPQHF. CDR3 nucleotides: TGTGCCAGCAGCTTAGCGCCCCAGGAAGAGTATAGCAATCAGCCCCAGCATTTT.

The gene calls are TRBV11-3 and TRBJ2-3; 8 bases map to TRBD1. V lost 9 bases and J lost 2; bases outside the gene matches: 4. CDR1 and CDR2 from the germline V gene are SGHNT and YENEEA. The CDR3 totals 13 residues. CDR3 protein: CASGQGDTDTQYF. The CDR3 DNA reads as TGTGCCAGTGGACAGGGCGACACAGATACGCAGTATTTT.

This clone has a single count. V gene TRBV7-8 combines with J gene TRBJ2-1; D unclear. The CDR3 consists of 14 residues. Germline CDR1 and CDR2: SGHVS and FQNEAQ. V was clipped by 7 bases and J by 0 bases, with 10 bases between them. In DNA form, the CDR3 reads TGTGCCAGCATCCCGTCGTACTCCTACAATGAGCAGTTCTTC. This sequence encodes CASIPSYSYNEQFF.

Comments on this clone: Other nucleotide sequences in the sample specify the same CDR3. The V and J genes are TRBV10-3 and TRBJ2-7, with 13 bases lining up with TRBD2. The CDR3 spans 15 residues. CDR1 is ENHRY, CDR2 SYGVKD, per germline. J lost 6 bases, V lost 2 bases, and 4 bases had no gene match. The CDR3 coding sequence is TGTGCCATCAGTGAGGGACTAGCGGGAGAGGGCGAGCAGTACGTC. It yields the protein CAISEGLAGEGEQYV.

The chain joins TRBV14 to TRBJ1-3; 7 bases are shared with TRBD1. V was pared by 6 bases and J by 0 bases, with 8 bases of the junction left unmatched. CDR3 length equals 16 residues. Germline CDR1 SGHDN, CDR2 FVKESK. DNA for the CDR3: TGTGCCAGCAGAACTACAGGGGCCCGCTCTGGAAACACCATATATTTT. Its translation: CASRTTGARSGNTIYF.

The V gene is TRBV6-5, the J gene TRBJ1-1; D is undetermined. This CDR3 is built from 15 residues. Germline CDR1 reads MNHEY; CDR2 reads SVGAGI. V was cut by 8 bases and J by 0 bases, with 16 bases left in between. The CDR3 reads CASRPPAGMNTEAFF. CDR3 sequence (DNA): TGTGCCAGCCGTCCCCCCGCAGGAATGAACACTGAAGCTTTCTTT.

The chain combines TRBV6-5 with TRBJ1-2; 7 bases agree with TRBD1. The CDR3 length is 12 residues. The V and J ends lost 10 bases and 6 bases, in that order; junction bases with no gene match: 8. Germline V gene sequence: CDR1 MNHEY, CDR2 SVGAGI. For the CDR3, the DNA is TGTGCCATTTCGAACAGGGGACATGGCTACACCTTC. Its protein is CAISNRGHGYTF.

This chain connects TRBV5-1 to TRBJ1-1; D is possibly TRBD1 (5 bases). The length of the CDR3 is 13 residues. Trimming pared 4 bases from V and 2 bases from J, leaving 9 bases between. Germline V gives CDR1 SGHRS, CDR2 YFSETQ. The CDR3 region is CASSPRVNTEAFF. CDR3 nucleotide sequence: TGCGCCAGCAGCCCCAGGGTCAACACTGAAGCTTTCTTT.

The chain's CDR3 is CASSGTSPLTYNEQFF. The CDR3 DNA is TGCGCCAGCAGTGGGACTAGCCCCCTTACCTACAATGAGCAGTTCTTC. The genes are TRBV10-2 and TRBJ2-1, with 8 positions matching TRBD2. The germline V gene has CDR1 WSHSY and CDR2 SAAADI. The V and J ends lost 4 bases and 2 bases, in that order; junction bases with no gene match: 7. The CDR3 runs to 16 residues.

This chain connects TRBV5-6 to TRBJ2-7, with D perhaps TRBD1 (6 bases). This CDR3 spans 14 amino acids. Germline CDR1 and CDR2: SGHDT and YYEEEE. V dropped 2 bases and J dropped 0 bases, with 9 bases sitting between them. The CDR3 coding sequence is TGTGCCAGCAGCTTTACAGGGAGCTCCTACGAGCAGTACGTC. Its protein is CASSFTGSSYEQYV.

The rearrangement links TRBV30 to TRBJ2-5; D perhaps matches TRBD1 (6 bases). V shed 5 bases and J shed 5 bases, with 15 bases lying between them. CDR1 and CDR2 from the germline V gene are GTSNPN and SVGIG (reference sequence). CDR3 length: 13 residues. Written as DNA, the CDR3 is TGTGCCTGGGATTCGGGACATTCGGAGACCCAGTACTTC. Its translation: CAWDSGHSETQYF.

Turning to this clone: This specimen includes other DNA sequences encoding the same CDR3. The gene calls are TRBV7-9 and TRBJ2-1, with D uncertain. Germline loops: CDR1 SEHNR, CDR2 FQNEAQ (reference sequence). This CDR3 comprises 14 residues. V was cut by 2 bases and J by 3 bases, with 8 bases left in between. This CDR3 reads CASSLSISYNEQFF. The CDR3 DNA sequence: TGTGCCAGCAGCTTATCGATCAGCTACAATGAGCAGTTCTTC.

V and J are TRBV4-3 and TRBJ2-3; D perhaps matches TRBD1 (6 bases). Germline lookup yields CDR1 LGHNA and CDR2 YSLEER. Trimming cost V 0 bases and J 0 bases, with 7 bases left between them. The CDR3 extends over 15 amino acids. CDR3 coding DNA: TGCGCCAGCAGCCAAGAGAGGGGGAGCACAGATACGCAGTATTTT. Translation gives CASSQERGSTDTQYF.

The CDR3 bases are TGTGCCAGCTCATCGGCCGGGACTGGAACGGAGCAGTACGTC. Protein product: CASSSAGTGTEQYV. The genes are TRBV18 and TRBJ2-7; tentatively, D is TRBD2 (6 bases). Germline V lookup: CDR1 KGHSH, CDR2 LQKENI. The CDR3 loop spans 14 amino acids. Trimming took 5 bases from V and 7 from J, leaving 18 bases between them.